These 20 T cell receptor beta chains share one sample of origin, sequenced in a study of T cells in Graves' hyperthyroidism and ophthalmopathy. Amplified regions were TCR beta CDR3 sequences from RNA transcripts. First-round RT-PCR targeting the TCR CDR3 was performed with the HTBI primer set. MiXCR, applied by TCRdb to the multiplex PCR reads, yields one record per CDR3 protein. The sample yields approximately 560,000 distinct CDR3 sequences, around 42% seen once. The source material was peripheral blood or thyroid tissue (not recorded which). These receptors came from a woman younger than 35 with Graves' hyperthyroidism.

The chain links TRBV20-1 to TRBJ2-5; D is unresolved. From germline, CDR1 is DFQATT and CDR2 SNEGSKA (reference sequence). V lost 6 bases, J lost 1 base, and 12 bases lay in between. This CDR3 has 13 amino acids. The DNA for the CDR3 is TGCAGTGCCCCTCGACGGCGCCAAGAGACCCAGTACTTC. It translates to CSAPRRRQETQYF.

With respect to this clonotype: A much larger clone is a single base away; this may be a read error. The V gene is TRBV7-8, the J gene TRBJ1-1; no clear D. Germline V gene data show CDR1 as SGHVS and CDR2 as FQNEAQ. V lost 3 bases to trimming and J lost 8 bases, with 10 bases between them. The CDR3 consists of 12 residues. The DNA for the CDR3 is TGTGCCAGCAGCTTTATCGGTTTCGAAGCTTTCTTT. Residues: CASSFIGFEAFF. The full variable domain, rest sourced from reference TRBV7-8 and TRBJ1-1, is GAGVSQSPRYKVAKRGQDVALRCDPISGHVSLFWYQQALGQGPEFLTYFQNEAQLDKSGLPSDRFFAERPEGSVSTLKIQRTQQEDSAVYLCASSFIGFEAFFGQGTRLTVV.

About this clonotype itself: A junction boundary mismatches the germline segment, possibly from a read error. The chain employs TRBV7-9 and TRBJ2-5; 10 nucleotides match TRBD1. This CDR3 spans 15 amino acids. CDR1 is SEHNR, CDR2 FQNEAQ, per germline (reference sequence). The CDR3 DNA reads TGTGCCAACAGCCTATCGACAGGGGGCAAAGAGACCCAGTACTTC. Amino acids: CANSLSTGGKETQYF. Variable domain in full (rest from reference TRBV7-9 and TRBJ2-5): DTGVSQNPRHKITKRGQNVTFRCDPISEHNRLYWYRQTLGQGPEFLTYFQNEAQLEKSRLLSDRFSAERPKGSFSTLEIQRTEQGDSAMYLCANSLSTGGKETQYFGPGTRLLVL.

CDR3 DNA: TGTGCCAGCGGACACGCCAATAATGAAAAACTGTTTTTT. This codes for CASGHANNEKLFF. The rearrangement joins TRBV7-9 to TRBJ1-4, with a weak D call TRBD1 (5 bases). Trimming took off 8 bases at V and 4 bases at J, with 11 bases between the two ends. Germline-derived CDR1 and CDR2 are SEHNR and FQNEAQ (reference sequence). The CDR3 length is 13 residues.

A note on this clonotype: Mismatch with germline at one junction end may stem from a read error. The V call is TRBV5-1, the J call TRBJ1-4; maybe TRBD1 (5 bases). Germline CDR1 reads SGHRS; CDR2 reads YFSETQ. The CDR3 has 14 amino acids. CDR3 amino acids: CASSVGENNEKLFF. Written as DNA, the CDR3 is TGTGCCAGCAGCGTAGGGGAGAATAATGAAAAACTGTTTTTT.

The gene calls are TRBV20-1 and TRBJ1-3, with a weak D call TRBD1 (6 bases). Per germline, CDR1 DFQATT and CDR2 SNEGSKA (reference sequence). The CDR3 contains 14 residues. Trimming removed 0 bases at V and 4 bases at J, with 10 bases between. The DNA of the CDR3 is TGCAGTGCTAGAGAAGGGACATTCGGAAACACCATATATTTT. Translation: CSAREGTFGNTIYF.

In its sample, this clonotype was seen many times. The gene calls are TRBV10-3 and TRBJ2-7, with 10 bases lining up with TRBD1. This CDR3 contains 13 residues. The germline V gene has CDR1 ENHRY and CDR2 SYGVKD. Unmatched junction bases numbered 4, after V lost 6 bases and J lost 5 bases. The CDR3 here is CAIRGQGNNEQYF. In DNA, the CDR3 is TGTGCCATCAGGGGACAGGGGAACAACGAGCAGTACTTC.

The CDR3 DNA follows: TGTGCCAGCAGCCCCCACCTGACGAATGAGCAGTTCTTC. This encodes CASSPHLTNEQFF. This sequence joins TRBV7-8 and TRBJ2-1; D is unclear. Trimming stripped 5 bases from V and 7 bases from J, with 12 bases between. This CDR3 spans 13 amino acids. CDR1 SGHVS and CDR2 FQNEAQ come from the germline V gene.

This clonotype was found a few times. The CDR3 DNA is TGCAGCGCAGCCGGGACAGGGGGCCGTGGCTACACCTTC. Its protein product is CSAAGTGGRGYTF. The V and J genes are TRBV29-1 and TRBJ1-2, with 12 bases that match TRBD1. CDR1 is SQVTM and CDR2 is ANQGSEA in the germline V gene. V shed 7 bases and J 7 bases; nucleotides not matched to a gene: 7. This CDR3 region has 13 residues.

The rearrangement links TRBV24-1 to TRBJ2-5, with 8 bases fitting TRBD1. Losses at the gene ends were 4 bases for V and 2 bases for J; bases not matched to a gene: 8. Germline V CDR1 and CDR2: KGHDR, SFDVKD. This CDR3 spans 16 amino acids. CDR3 sequence (DNA): TGTGCCACCAGTGAACCCGGACAGGGATGGCAAGAGACCCAGTACTTC. Amino acid sequence: CATSEPGQGWQETQYF.

This clonotype was recorded many times. The genes are TRBV7-2 and TRBJ2-5, with 11 nucleotides matching TRBD1. V shed 5 bases and J 4 bases; nucleotides not matched to a gene: 3. The CDR3 extends over 14 amino acids. Germline V gene data show CDR1 as SGHTA and CDR2 as FQGNSA. For the CDR3, the DNA is TGTGCCAGCAGCCTCGGGACAGGGGGAGAGACCCAGTACTTC. It specifies CASSLGTGGETQYF.

This clonotype was seen more than once but under ten times. This chain connects TRBV25-1 to TRBJ2-2; a possible D gene is TRBD2 (6 bases). Per germline, CDR1 MGHDK and CDR2 SYGVNS. The CDR3 runs to 14 residues. V was shortened by 5 bases and J by 5 bases, with 12 bases between the two germline ends. The DNA of the CDR3 is TGTGCCAGCAGTTTGGCAGGGAGGACCGGGGAGCTGTTTTTT. Translated: CASSLAGRTGELFF.

CDR3 sequence reads: CATSRDYATGANVLTF. The CDR3 region has the DNA TGTGCCACCAGCAGAGATTATGCGACAGGGGCCAACGTCCTGACTTTC. The rearrangement uses TRBV15 and TRBJ2-6; unclear D gene. V lost 0 bases and J lost 4, with 10 bases in between. The CDR3 has 16 residues. Per germline, CDR1 LNHNV and CDR2 YYDKDF (reference sequence).

This clonotype was recorded a few times. The chain employs TRBV18 and TRBJ2-5, with 12 bases aligning to TRBD2. The ends lost 3 bases at V and 5 bases at J; junction bases unmatched: 13. The CDR3 is 18 amino acids. Germline V gene lookup returns CDR1 KGHSH and CDR2 LQKENI. The CDR3 here is CASSPSGLAGHFRETQYF. The CDR3 nucleotides are TGTGCCAGCTCACCCTCTGGACTAGCGGGACATTTCCGGGAGACCCAGTACTTC.

Concerning this clonotype itself: Just one base apart from a much larger clone, this may be a read error. The rearrangement uses TRBV29-1 and TRBJ1-1; tentative D call: TRBD1 (5 bases). Trimming pared 3 bases from V and 1 base from J, leaving 12 bases between. CDR3 length: 14 amino acids. Looked up from germline, CDR1 is SQVTM and CDR2 is ANQGSEA. The CDR3 here is CSVEIRDQNTEAFF. The CDR3 DNA is TGCAGCGTTGAGATACGGGACCAGAACACTGAAGCTTTCTTT.

V gene TRBV7-2 combines with J gene TRBJ1-2, with 10 bases lining up with TRBD1. V lost 2 bases to trimming and J lost 10 bases; unmatched junction nucleotides: 7. Germline CDR1 SGHTA, CDR2 FQGNSA. The CDR3 consists of 14 residues. The CDR3: CASSLRTGGTNYTF. The CDR3 nucleotides are TGTGCCAGCAGCTTAAGGACAGGGGGAACCAACTACACCTTC.

This clonotype came up a few times. The junction departs from germline at one end; a sequencing error may be responsible. The V call is TRBV5-1, the J call TRBJ2-5; TRBD1 matches 9 bases. Germline V CDR1 and CDR2: SGHRS, YFSETQ. The CDR3 has 14 amino acids. The CDR3 loop reads CASSPGTGLETQYF. The CDR3 bases are TGTGCCAGCAGCCCCGGGACAGGGTTAGAGACCCAGTACTTC.

This clonotype has only a few counts. This chain links TRBV10-3 with TRBJ1-2, with D tentatively TRBD1 (5 bases). Germline V gene sequence: CDR1 ENHRY, CDR2 SYGVKD. This CDR3 contains 16 residues. Trimming shortened V by 10 bases and J by 5 bases, and 26 bases separated the two germline ends. The CDR3 protein is CASTLIQDASRYGYTF. The CDR3 coding sequence is TGTGCCAGCACCCTCATACAGGACGCGAGTCGTTATGGCTACACCTTC.

The chain couples TRBV5-1 to TRBJ2-5; 9 positions agree with TRBD1. V shed 0 bases, J shed 2 bases, and the junction held 2 bases outside the gene matches. The germline CDR1 and CDR2 sequences are SGHRS and YFSETQ. The CDR3 contains 15 residues. The CDR3 loop is CASSLEGQGQETQYF. In DNA form, the CDR3 reads TGCGCCAGCAGCTTGGAGGGACAGGGACAAGAGACCCAGTACTTC.

The chain joins TRBV5-7 to TRBJ1-1; D may be TRBD1 (6 bases). TRBV5-7 is given ORF status, its function remaining uncertain. This CDR3 region has 16 residues. Trimming pared 3 bases from V and 6 bases from J, leaving 21 bases between. The chain's CDR3 is CASSSGEPGVSAEAFF. The DNA for the CDR3 is TGTGCCAGCAGCTCCGGGGAGCCAGGGGTATCGGCTGAAGCTTTCTTT.